This T cell receptor (beta chain) was recorded in a study of blood T cell repertoires in COVID-19. Profiling relied on immunoSEQ multiplex PCR, and the TCRdb table lists in-frame clones only, not all of them. Among 200,000 to 300,000 clones listed, about 93% were seen once. J was trimmed by 4 bases and V by 8 bases; bases with no gene match: 7. The germline CDR1 and CDR2 sequences are MNHEY and SMNVEV (reference sequence). CDR3 length equals 14 residues. Sequenced material: peripheral blood. This clonotype was sampled from a man between 25 and 39 years old with COVID-19, enrolled during active disease. This chain joins TRBV27 and TRBJ2-1; 8 bases are a match to TRBD2. CDR3 protein: CASAYGGEYNEQFF. Written as DNA, the CDR3 is TGTGCCAGCGCCTACGGGGGGGAATACAATGAGCAGTTCTTC.